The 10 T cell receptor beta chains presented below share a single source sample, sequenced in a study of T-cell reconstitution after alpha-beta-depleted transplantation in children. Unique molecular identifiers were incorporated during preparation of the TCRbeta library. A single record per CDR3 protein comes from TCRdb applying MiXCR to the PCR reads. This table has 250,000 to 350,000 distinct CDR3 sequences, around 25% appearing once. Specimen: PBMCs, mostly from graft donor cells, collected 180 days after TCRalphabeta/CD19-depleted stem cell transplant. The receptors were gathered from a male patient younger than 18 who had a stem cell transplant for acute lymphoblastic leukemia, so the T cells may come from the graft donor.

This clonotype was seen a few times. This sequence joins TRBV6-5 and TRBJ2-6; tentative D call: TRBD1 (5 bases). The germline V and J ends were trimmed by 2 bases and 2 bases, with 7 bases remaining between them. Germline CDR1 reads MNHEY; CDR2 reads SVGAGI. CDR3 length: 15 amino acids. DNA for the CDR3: TGTGCCAGCAGTTACGGCAGGGCTGGGGCCAACGTCCTGACTTTC. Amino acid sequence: CASSYGRAGANVLTF.

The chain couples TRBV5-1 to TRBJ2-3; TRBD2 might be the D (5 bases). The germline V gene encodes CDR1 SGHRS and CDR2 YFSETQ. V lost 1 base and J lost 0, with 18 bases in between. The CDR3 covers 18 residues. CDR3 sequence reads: CASSLRPGGWASTDTQYF. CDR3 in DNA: TGCGCCAGCAGCTTGCGTCCAGGCGGGTGGGCTAGCACAGATACGCAGTATTTT.

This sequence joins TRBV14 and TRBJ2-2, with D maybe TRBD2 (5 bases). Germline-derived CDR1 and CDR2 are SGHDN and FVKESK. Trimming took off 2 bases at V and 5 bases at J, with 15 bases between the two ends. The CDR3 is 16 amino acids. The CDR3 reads CASSQPLTRETGELFF. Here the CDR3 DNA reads TGTGCCAGCAGCCAACCGCTTACTAGAGAAACCGGGGAGCTGTTTTTT.

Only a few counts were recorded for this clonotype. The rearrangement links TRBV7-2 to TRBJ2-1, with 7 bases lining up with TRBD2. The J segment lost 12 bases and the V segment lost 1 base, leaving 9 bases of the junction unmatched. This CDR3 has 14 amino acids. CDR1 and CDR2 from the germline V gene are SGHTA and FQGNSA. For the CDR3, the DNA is TGTGCCAGCAGCTTAGAGCAAGGCGGACTAGTGCAGTTCTTC. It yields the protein CASSLEQGGLVQFF.

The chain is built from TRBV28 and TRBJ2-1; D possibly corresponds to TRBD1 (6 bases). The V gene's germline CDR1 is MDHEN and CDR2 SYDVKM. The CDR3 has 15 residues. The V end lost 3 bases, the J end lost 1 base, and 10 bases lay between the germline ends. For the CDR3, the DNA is TGTGCCAGCAGTTTCCCCCAGGGGTCCTACAATGAGCAGTTCTTC. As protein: CASSFPQGSYNEQFF.

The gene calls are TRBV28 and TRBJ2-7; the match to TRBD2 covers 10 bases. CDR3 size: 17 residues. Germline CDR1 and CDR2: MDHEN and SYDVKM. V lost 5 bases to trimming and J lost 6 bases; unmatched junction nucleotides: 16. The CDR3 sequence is CASSLTLVAGGSLEQYF. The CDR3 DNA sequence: TGTGCCAGCAGTCTCACCTTGGTAGCGGGAGGTTCTCTCGAGCAGTACTTC.

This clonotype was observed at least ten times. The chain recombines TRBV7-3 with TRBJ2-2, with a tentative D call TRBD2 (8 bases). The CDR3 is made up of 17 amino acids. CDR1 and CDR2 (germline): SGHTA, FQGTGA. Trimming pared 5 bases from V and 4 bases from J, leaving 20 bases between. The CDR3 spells CASSPKGAGGLTGELFF. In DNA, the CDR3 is TGTGCCAGCAGCCCCAAGGGGGCGGGAGGACTCACCGGGGAGCTGTTTTTT.

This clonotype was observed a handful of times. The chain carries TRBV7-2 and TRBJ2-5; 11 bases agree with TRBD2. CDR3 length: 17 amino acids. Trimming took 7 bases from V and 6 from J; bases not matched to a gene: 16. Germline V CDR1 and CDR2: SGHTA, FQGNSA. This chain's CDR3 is CASTHNSRLAGSQTQYF. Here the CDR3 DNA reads TGTGCCAGCACCCATAATTCTCGACTAGCGGGGAGCCAGACCCAGTACTTC. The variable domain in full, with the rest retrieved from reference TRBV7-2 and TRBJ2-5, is GAGVSQSPSNKVTEKGKDVELRCDPISGHTALYWYRQSLGQGLEFLIYFQGNSAPDKSGLPSDRFSAERTGGSVSTLTIQRTQQEDSAVYLCASTHNSRLAGSQTQYFGPGTRLLVL.

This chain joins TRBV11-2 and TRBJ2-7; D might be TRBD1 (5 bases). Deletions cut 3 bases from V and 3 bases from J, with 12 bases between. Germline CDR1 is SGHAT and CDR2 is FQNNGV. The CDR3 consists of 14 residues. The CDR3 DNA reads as TGTGCCAGCAGCTTTATACAGGAAATCTACGAGCAGTACTTC. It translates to CASSFIQEIYEQYF.

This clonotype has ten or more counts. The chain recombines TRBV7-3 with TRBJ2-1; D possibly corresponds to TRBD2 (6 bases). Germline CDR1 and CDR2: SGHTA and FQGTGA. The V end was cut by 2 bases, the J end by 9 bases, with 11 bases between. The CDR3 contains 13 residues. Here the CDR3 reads CASSLWTNSEQFF. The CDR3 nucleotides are TGTGCCAGCAGCTTATGGACTAATAGTGAGCAGTTCTTC.